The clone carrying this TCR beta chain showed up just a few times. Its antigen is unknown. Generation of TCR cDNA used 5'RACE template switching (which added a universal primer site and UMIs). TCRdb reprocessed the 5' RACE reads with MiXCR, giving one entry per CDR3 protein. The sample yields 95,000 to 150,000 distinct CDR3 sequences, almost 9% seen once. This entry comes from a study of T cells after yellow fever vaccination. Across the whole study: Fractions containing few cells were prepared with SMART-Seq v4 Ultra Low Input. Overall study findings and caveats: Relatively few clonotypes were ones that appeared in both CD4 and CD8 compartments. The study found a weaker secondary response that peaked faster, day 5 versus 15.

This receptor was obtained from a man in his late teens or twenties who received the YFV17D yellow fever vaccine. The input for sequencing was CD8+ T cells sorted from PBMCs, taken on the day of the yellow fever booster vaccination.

This CDR3 reads CASSDVTGSYEQYF. DNA of the CDR3: TGCGCCAGCAGTGACGTGACAGGTTCCTACGAGCAGTACTTC. The rearrangement uses TRBV10-1 and TRBJ2-7, with D perhaps TRBD1 (6 bases). The CDR3 contains 14 residues. Trimming removed 3 bases from V and 1 base from J, with 10 bases in between. The germline gives CDR1 WNHNN, CDR2 SYGVQD (reference sequence).